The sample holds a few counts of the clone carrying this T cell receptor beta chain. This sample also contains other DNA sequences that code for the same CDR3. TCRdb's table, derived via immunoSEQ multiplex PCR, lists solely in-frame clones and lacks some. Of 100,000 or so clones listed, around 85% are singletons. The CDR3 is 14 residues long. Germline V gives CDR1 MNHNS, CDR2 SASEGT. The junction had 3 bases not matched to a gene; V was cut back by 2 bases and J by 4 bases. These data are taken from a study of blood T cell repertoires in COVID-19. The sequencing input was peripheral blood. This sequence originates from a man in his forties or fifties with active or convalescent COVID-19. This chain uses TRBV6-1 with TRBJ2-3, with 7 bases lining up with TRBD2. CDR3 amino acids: CASSEWEGPDTQYF. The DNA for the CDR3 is TGTGCCAGCAGTGAATGGGAGGGGCCAGATACGCAGTATTTT.